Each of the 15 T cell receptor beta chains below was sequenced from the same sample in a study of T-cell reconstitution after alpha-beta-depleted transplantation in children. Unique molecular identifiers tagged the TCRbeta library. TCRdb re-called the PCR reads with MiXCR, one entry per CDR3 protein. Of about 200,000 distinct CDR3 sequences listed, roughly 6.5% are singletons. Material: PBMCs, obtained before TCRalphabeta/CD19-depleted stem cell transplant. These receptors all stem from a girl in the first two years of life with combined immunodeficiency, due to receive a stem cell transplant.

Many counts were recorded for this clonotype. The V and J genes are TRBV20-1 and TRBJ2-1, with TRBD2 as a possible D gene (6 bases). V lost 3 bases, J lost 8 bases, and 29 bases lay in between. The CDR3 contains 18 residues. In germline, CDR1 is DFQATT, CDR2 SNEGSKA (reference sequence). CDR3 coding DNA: TGCAGTGCTAGGGGCGTATTGAATTGGGGGGAGGAAGTCTATGAGCAGTTCTTC. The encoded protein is CSARGVLNWGEEVYEQFF.

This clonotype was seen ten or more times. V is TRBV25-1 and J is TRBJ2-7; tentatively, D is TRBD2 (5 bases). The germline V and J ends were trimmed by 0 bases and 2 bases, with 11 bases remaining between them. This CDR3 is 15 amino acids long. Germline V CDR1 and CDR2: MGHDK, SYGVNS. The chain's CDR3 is CASSEYYEGPYEQYF. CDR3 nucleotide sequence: TGTGCCAGCAGTGAATATTATGAGGGTCCCTACGAGCAGTACTTC.

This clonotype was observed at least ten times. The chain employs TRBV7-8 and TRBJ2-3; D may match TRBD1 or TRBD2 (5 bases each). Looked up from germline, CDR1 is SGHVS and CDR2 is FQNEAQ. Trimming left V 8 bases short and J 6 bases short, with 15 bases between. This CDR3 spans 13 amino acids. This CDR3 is CASLGAPHDTQYF. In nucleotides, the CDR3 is TGTGCCAGCCTCGGGGCCCCCCATGATACGCAGTATTTT. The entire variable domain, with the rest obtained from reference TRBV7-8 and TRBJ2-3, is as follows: GAGVSQSPRYKVAKRGQDVALRCDPISGHVSLFWYQQALGQGPEFLTYFQNEAQLDKSGLPSDRFFAERPEGSVSTLKIQRTQQEDSAVYLCASLGAPHDTQYFGPGTRLTVL.

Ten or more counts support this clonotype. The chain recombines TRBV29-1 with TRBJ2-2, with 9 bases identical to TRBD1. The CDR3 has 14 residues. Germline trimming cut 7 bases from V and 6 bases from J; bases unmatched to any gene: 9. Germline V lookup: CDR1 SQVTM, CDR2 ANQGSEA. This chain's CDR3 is CSAWDRANPGELFF. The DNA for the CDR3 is TGCAGCGCATGGGACAGGGCTAATCCCGGGGAGCTGTTTTTT.

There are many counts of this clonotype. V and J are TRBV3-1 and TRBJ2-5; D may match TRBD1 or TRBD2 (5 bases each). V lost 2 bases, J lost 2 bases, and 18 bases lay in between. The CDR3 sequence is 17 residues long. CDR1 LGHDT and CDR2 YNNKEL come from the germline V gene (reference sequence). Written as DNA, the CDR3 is TGTGCCAGCAGCCAAACTAGGGGTGGTCTACAGCAAGAGACCCAGTACTTC. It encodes CASSQTRGGLQQETQYF.

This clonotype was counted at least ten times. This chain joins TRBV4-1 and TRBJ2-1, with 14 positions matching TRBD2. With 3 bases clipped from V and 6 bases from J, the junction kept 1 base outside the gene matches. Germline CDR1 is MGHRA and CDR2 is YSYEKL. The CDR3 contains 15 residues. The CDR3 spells CASSQGLAGANEQFF. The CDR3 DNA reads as TGCGCCAGCAGCCAGGGACTAGCGGGAGCCAATGAGCAGTTCTTC.

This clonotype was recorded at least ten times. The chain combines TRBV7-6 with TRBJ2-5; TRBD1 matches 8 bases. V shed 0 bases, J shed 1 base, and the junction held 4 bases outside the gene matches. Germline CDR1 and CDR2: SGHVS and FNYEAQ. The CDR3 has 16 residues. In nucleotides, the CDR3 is TGTGCCAGCAGCTTAGCCACAGGGGGGTCCCAAGAGACCCAGTACTTC. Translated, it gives CASSLATGGSQETQYF.

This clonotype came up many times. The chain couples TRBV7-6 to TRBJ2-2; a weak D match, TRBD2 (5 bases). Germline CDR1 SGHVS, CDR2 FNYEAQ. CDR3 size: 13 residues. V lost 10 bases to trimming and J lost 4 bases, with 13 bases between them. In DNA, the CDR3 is TGTGCCACCGGGAACAGCCTCACCGGGGAGCTGTTTTTT. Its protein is CATGNSLTGELFF.

This CDR3 is CASGSGGGNEQYF. The CDR3 DNA reads TGTGCCAGCGGTAGCGGGGGGGGAAACGAGCAGTACTTC. The V gene is TRBV7-2, the J gene TRBJ2-7, with 11 bases aligning to TRBD2. V dropped 8 bases and J dropped 5; count of bases not matched to a gene: 5. CDR1 and CDR2 (germline): SGHTA, FQGNSA. The CDR3 is made up of 13 amino acids.

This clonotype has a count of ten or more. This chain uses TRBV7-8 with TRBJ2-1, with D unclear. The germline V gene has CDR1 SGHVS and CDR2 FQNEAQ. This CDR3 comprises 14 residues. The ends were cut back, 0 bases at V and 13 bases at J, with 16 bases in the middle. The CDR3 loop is CASSLALFGSSQFF. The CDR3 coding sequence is TGTGCCAGCAGCTTAGCTTTATTTGGATCCTCCCAGTTCTTC.

In DNA form, the CDR3 reads TGTGCCAGCAGCCCCAGGCTCAACGAAAAACTGTTTTTT. This sequence encodes CASSPRLNEKLFF. The gene calls are TRBV5-8 and TRBJ1-4; D is unclear. CDR1 is SGHTS, CDR2 YDEGEE, per germline. The CDR3 has 13 residues. Trimming removed 4 bases at V and 8 bases at J, with 12 bases between.

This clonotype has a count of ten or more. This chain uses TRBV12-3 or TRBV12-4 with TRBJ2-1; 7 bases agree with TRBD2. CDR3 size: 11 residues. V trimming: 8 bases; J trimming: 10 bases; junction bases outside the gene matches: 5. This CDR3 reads CASAIAGEQFF. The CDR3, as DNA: TGTGCCAGCGCTATAGCGGGCGAGCAGTTCTTC.

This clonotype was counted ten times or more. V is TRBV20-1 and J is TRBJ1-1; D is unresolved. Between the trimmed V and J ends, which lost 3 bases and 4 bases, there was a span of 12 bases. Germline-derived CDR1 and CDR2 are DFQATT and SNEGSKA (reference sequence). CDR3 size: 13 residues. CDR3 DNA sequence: TGCAGTGCTAGTAGGGAAAGGGTCACTGAAGCTTTCTTT. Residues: CSASRERVTEAFF.

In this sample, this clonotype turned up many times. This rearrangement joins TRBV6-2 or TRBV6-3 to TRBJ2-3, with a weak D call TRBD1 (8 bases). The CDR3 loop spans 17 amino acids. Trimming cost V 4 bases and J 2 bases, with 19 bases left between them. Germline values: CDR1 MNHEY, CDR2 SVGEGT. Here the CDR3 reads CASSSSETGDYTDTQYF. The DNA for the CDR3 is TGTGCCAGCAGTTCCAGCGAGACAGGGGACTACACAGATACGCAGTATTTT.

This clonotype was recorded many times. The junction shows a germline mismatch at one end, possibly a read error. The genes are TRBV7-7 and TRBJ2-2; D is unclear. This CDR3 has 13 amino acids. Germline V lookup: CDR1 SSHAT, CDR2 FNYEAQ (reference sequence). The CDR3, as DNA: TGTGCTAGCAGCTTAGGTGCCACCGGGGAGCTGTTTTTT. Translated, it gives CASSLGATGELFF. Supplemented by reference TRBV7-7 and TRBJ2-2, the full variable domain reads GAGVSQSPRYKVTKRGQDVTLRCDPISSHATLYWYQQALGQGPEFLTYFNYEAQPDKSGLPSDRFSAERPEGSISTLTIQRTEQRDSAMYRCASSLGATGELFFGEGSRLTVL.